This T cell receptor (beta chain) came from a study of cytomegalovirus exposure and HLA in healthy donors. Study-level findings and limits: Common viral pathogens were later found to be apparently linked to several of the most significant clusters. Sequencing depth across donors, presence/absence analyses assumed, was roughly uniform.

This clone was counted only a few times. Its specificity is not known. The PCR contained 60 Vbeta and 13 Jbeta primers. The assay was immunoSEQ multiplex PCR, and TCRdb's table has in-frame clones only and misses some. The sample includes around 130,000 clones, approximately 76% of them seen just once. The V gene end was trimmed by 3 bases and the J gene end by 3 bases; junction bases not matched to a gene: 10. The CDR3 sequence is 16 residues long. The germline CDR1 and CDR2 sequences are SEHNR and FQNEAQ (reference sequence). This receptor was obtained from a man aged 40-49 years in good health and CMV-seronegative. Sample: PBMCs. The chain couples TRBV7-9 to TRBJ1-1; the match to TRBD1 covers 7 bases. CDR3 bases: TGTGCCAGCAGCTTGAAGGGGGCCCCCGGGGACACTGAAGCTTTCTTT. Its protein is CASSLKGAPGDTEAFF.